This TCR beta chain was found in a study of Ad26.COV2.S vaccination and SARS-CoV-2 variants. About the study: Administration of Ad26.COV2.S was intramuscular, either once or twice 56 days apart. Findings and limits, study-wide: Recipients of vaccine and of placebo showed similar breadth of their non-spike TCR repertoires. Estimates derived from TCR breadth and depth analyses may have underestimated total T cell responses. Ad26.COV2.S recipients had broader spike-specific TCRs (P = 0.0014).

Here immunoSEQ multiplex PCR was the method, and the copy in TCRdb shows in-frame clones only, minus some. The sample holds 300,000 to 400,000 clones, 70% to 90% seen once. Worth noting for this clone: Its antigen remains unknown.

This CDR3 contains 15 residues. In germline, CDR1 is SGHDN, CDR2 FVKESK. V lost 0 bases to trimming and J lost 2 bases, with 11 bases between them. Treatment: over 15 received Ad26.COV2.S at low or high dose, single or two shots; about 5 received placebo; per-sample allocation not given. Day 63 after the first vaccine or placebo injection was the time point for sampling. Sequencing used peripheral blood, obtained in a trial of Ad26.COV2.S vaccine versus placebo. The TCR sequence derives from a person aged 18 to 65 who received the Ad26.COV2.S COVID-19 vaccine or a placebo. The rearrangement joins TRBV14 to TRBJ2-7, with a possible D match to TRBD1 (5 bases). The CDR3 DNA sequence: TGTGCCAGCAGCCAAGAGGGCAGGGCTGCCTACGAGCAGTACTTC. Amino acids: CASSQEGRAAYEQYF.